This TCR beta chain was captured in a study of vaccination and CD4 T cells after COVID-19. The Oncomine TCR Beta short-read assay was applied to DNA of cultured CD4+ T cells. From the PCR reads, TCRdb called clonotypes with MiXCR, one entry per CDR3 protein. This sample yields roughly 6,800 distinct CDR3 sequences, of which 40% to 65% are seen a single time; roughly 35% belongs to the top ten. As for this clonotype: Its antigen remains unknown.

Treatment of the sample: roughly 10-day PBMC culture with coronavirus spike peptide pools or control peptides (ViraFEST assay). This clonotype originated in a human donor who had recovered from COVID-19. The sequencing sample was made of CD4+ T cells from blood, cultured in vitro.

CDR3 bases: TGTGCCAGCCAGACAGGGGGGAACACCGGGGAGCTGTTTTTT. Translating gives CASQTGGNTGELFF. This chain joins TRBV2 and TRBJ2-2, with 9 positions matching TRBD1. The V gene's germline CDR1 is SNHLY and CDR2 FYNNEI. Trimming took 8 bases from V and 1 from J; bases not matched to a gene: 2. The length of the CDR3 is 14 residues.